The source of this TCR beta chain is a study of Graves' ophthalmopathy and Graves' hyperthyroidism. Study overall: Hyperthyroidism counted as stable given no ophthalmopathy within 18 months of follow-up.

This clonotype was detected ten times or more. Its target is unknown. General study points: Ophthalmopathy cases were distinguished from stable hyperthyroidism by a 13-signature model, reaching around 90% sensitivity and around 77% specificity.

The authors amplified TCR beta CDR3 regions, and they did so from RNA transcripts for repertoire sequencing. The first round was an RT-PCR with HTBI primers, and the second round was a multiplex PCR. One entry per CDR3 protein results from TCRdb running MiXCR on the multiplex PCR reads. The sample comprises about 550,000 distinct CDR3 sequences, under 45% of which are singletons, and about 4.2% rests with the top ten. Exclusion applied to patients with other autoimmune diseases, uncontrolled infections, pregnancy or lactation. Orbital computed tomography and thyroid ultrasound, along with TRAb, serum thyroxine and clinical symptoms, underpinned diagnosis. Germline V gene lookup returns CDR1 SGDLS and CDR2 YYNGEE. The trim removed 4 bases at V and 8 bases at J, leaving 5 bases unmatched. The CDR3 covers 14 residues.

V usage is TRBV9 and J usage is TRBJ1-4; 10 nucleotides align to TRBD1. The receptor comes from an adult man with Graves' hyperthyroidism. The sample taken for sequencing was peripheral blood or thyroid tissue (not recorded which). CDR3: CASSPGTGAEKLFF. The CDR3 bases are TGTGCCAGCAGCCCTGGGACAGGGGCCGAAAAACTGTTTTTT.